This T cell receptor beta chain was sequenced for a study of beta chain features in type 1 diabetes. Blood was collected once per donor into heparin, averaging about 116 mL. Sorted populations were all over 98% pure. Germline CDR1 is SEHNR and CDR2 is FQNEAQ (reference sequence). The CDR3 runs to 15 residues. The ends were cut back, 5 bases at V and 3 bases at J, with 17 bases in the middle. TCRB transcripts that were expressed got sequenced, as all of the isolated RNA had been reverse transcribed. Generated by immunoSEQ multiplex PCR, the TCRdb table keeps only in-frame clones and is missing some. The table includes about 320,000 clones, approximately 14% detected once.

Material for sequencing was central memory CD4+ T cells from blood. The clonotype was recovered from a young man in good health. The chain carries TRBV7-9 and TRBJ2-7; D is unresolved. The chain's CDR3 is CASSHQGPRGYEQYF. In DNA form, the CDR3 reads TGTGCCAGCAGCCACCAAGGACCCCGCGGCTACGAGCAGTACTTC.